These 5 T cell receptor beta chains were sequenced from one sample in a study of cytomegalovirus exposure and HLA in healthy donors. The primer mix had 60 Vbeta and 13 Jbeta primers. The repertoire was sequenced with immunoSEQ multiplex PCR; TCRdb's copy has only in-frame clones and lacks some. The repertoire includes roughly 170,000 clones, about four fifths of them detected once, and around 1.5% sits in the top ten. The sequenced sample was PBMCs. These receptors were taken from a male donor in good health and CMV-seronegative.

The rearrangement joins TRBV4-1 to TRBJ2-1, with 8 positions matching TRBD1. The germline CDR1 and CDR2 sequences are MGHRA and YSYEKL. J lost 2 bases, V lost 5 bases, and 5 bases had no gene match. This CDR3 spans 15 amino acids. The CDR3 coding sequence is TGCGCCAGCAGCTCAGGACAGGGTACCTACAATGAGCAGTTCTTC. It codes for CASSSGQGTYNEQFF.

The V and J genes are TRBV5-1 and TRBJ2-1; TRBD2 agrees at 14 bases. V lost 0 bases, J lost 9 bases, and 5 bases stayed unmatched. This CDR3 has 16 residues. In germline, CDR1 is SGHRS, CDR2 YFSETQ. CDR3 sequence (DNA): TGCGCCAGCAGCTTGGAGGGACTAGCGGGAGAGGTTGAGCAGTTCTTC. Protein sequence: CASSLEGLAGEVEQFF.

This clone came up once. The V call is TRBV30, the J call TRBJ2-1; no reliable D call. The CDR3 extends over 12 amino acids. Germline loops: CDR1 GTSNPN, CDR2 SVGIG (reference sequence). The ends were cut back, 3 bases at V and 11 bases at J, with 14 bases in the middle. CDR3 loop: CAWSAPRRQQFF. Here the CDR3 DNA reads TGTGCCTGGAGCGCCCCCCGGAGACAGCAGTTCTTC.

CDR3: CASSQVETGQGAGQPQHF. The CDR3 region has the DNA TGTGCCAGCAGCCAAGTTGAGACTGGACAGGGGGCAGGTCAGCCCCAGCATTTT. V and J are TRBV4-2 and TRBJ1-5, with 11 bases fitting TRBD1. The CDR3 is 18 amino acids. Germline assignment: CDR1 LGHNA and CDR2 YNFKEQ. V shed 1 base and J 6 bases; nucleotides not matched to a gene: 11.

The rearrangement uses TRBV19 and TRBJ2-2, with D perhaps matching TRBD2 (6 bases). Per germline, CDR1 LNHDA and CDR2 SQIVND (reference sequence). Trimming left V 5 bases short and J 3 bases short, with 10 bases between. The CDR3 covers 14 residues. This CDR3 is CASSPTSYTGELFF. Here the CDR3 DNA reads TGTGCCAGTAGTCCGACTAGTTACACCGGGGAGCTGTTTTTT.